Shown below are 28 T cell receptor beta chains from a single sample sequenced in a study of technical replicates of blood from a few donors. Libraries were prepared by immunoSEQ multiplex PCR; TCRdb keeps only in-frame clonotypes and omits some of them. This sample has some 74,000 clones, with around nine tenths found just once. Material: T cells isolated from PBMCs. All receptors come from a human donor in good health.

The gene calls are TRBV5-1 and TRBJ1-1; 7 nucleotides match TRBD1. The J segment lost 3 bases and the V segment lost 0 bases, leaving 2 bases of the junction unmatched. Germline CDR1 is SGHRS and CDR2 is YFSETQ. The CDR3 runs 14 residues. CDR3 region: CASSLGTGDTEAFF. CDR3 nucleotides: TGCGCCAGCAGCTTGGGGACAGGAGACACTGAAGCTTTCTTT.

The V and J genes are TRBV29-1 and TRBJ1-1, with D uncertain. Between the trimmed V and J ends, which lost 7 bases and 11 bases, there was a span of 17 bases. The CDR3 runs 11 residues. Germline CDR1 and CDR2: SQVTM and ANQGSEA. The CDR3 protein is CSGGEGWDAFF. The CDR3 bases are TGCAGCGGGGGAGAGGGTTGGGATGCTTTCTTT.

This clone is a singleton in its sample. This chain joins TRBV30 and TRBJ1-5; the match to TRBD1 covers 9 bases. CDR1 and CDR2 (germline): GTSNPN, SVGIG (reference sequence). The CDR3 has 14 residues. V lost 2 bases, J lost 6 bases, and 5 bases stayed unmatched. The DNA for the CDR3 is TGTGCCTGGAGTACCGGGACAGGGTCTCAGCCCCAGCATTTT. Its translation is CAWSTGTGSQPQHF.

The J gene is TRBJ2-7, the V gene TRBV6-1, with 7 bases identical to TRBD2. The CDR3 has 14 residues. Germline assignment: CDR1 MNHNS and CDR2 SASEGT. Unmatched junction bases numbered 17, after V lost 7 bases and J lost 11 bases. CDR3 region: CASTSASGSGAEYF. The CDR3 DNA reads TGTGCCAGCACTAGTGCTAGCGGTTCGGGTGCTGAGTACTTC.

J is TRBJ2-7 and V is TRBV30; 8 nucleotides match TRBD1. Trimming removed 8 bases from V and 7 bases from J; junction bases left unmatched: 13. The germline V gene encodes CDR1 GTSNPN and CDR2 SVGIG (reference sequence). The CDR3 runs to 13 residues. The CDR3 DNA is TGTGCCGGAACCGGGACAGGCATCTCAGAGCAGTACTTC. It specifies CAGTGTGISEQYF.

The genes are TRBV2 and TRBJ2-1; possibly TRBD2 for D (6 bases). Per the germline V gene, CDR1 is SNHLY and CDR2 is FYNNEI. The CDR3 is 13 amino acids. Trimming removed 5 bases at V and 9 bases at J, with 14 bases between. In nucleotides, the CDR3 is TGTGCCAGCAGTCTTAGCGGAAGGATTGAGCAGTTCTTC. This encodes CASSLSGRIEQFF.

This chain links TRBV11-1 with TRBJ1-2; no definite D call. V lost 4 bases, J lost 1 base, and 7 bases lay in between. The CDR3 is made up of 13 amino acids. Looked up from germline, CDR1 is SGHAT and CDR2 is FQDESV (reference sequence). CDR3 residues: CASSSDLNYGYTF. CDR3 sequence (DNA): TGTGCCAGCAGCTCAGATCTTAACTATGGCTACACCTTC.

The chain employs TRBV28 and TRBJ2-7; D not certain. Germline CDR1 reads MDHEN; CDR2 reads SYDVKM. The V and J ends lost 8 bases and 0 bases respectively, with 8 bases between them. The CDR3 length is 12 residues. The CDR3 loop is CASLKISYEQYF. The CDR3 DNA sequence: TGTGCCAGCCTAAAAATCTCCTACGAGCAGTACTTC.

The J gene is TRBJ2-3, the V gene TRBV9; D might be TRBD2 (6 bases). With 0 bases removed from V and 0 bases from J, the gap between germline ends came to 14 bases. CDR1 and CDR2 (germline): SGDLS, YYNGEE. This CDR3 region has 17 residues. In nucleotides, the CDR3 is TGTGCCAGCAGCGTAGCCGGCCTAGCGTACAGCACAGATACGCAGTATTTT. Protein sequence: CASSVAGLAYSTDTQYF.

The V call is TRBV5-4, the J call TRBJ2-1, with a possible D match to TRBD1 (6 bases). The ends were cut back, 3 bases at V and 10 bases at J, with 11 bases in the middle. This CDR3 comprises 12 residues. The germline V gene encodes CDR1 SGHNT and CDR2 YYREEE (reference sequence). CDR3 sequence (DNA): TGTGCCAGCAGCTCCTCAACAGGGGAGCAGTTCTTC. Translated, it gives CASSSSTGEQFF.

The chain combines TRBV10-3 with TRBJ2-1, with TRBD2 as a possible D gene (6 bases). The V end was cut by 8 bases, the J end by 7 bases, with 12 bases between. Germline values: CDR1 ENHRY, CDR2 SYGVKD. The CDR3 covers 12 residues. The CDR3 nucleotides read TGTGCCATCCTCCTAGCGAGAAATGAGCAGTTCTTC. Residues: CAILLARNEQFF.

This chain links TRBV30 with TRBJ2-1; 13 nucleotides match TRBD2. This CDR3 contains 14 residues. V gave up 2 bases and J gave up 8 bases; unmatched junction bases: 3. Germline lookup yields CDR1 GTSNPN and CDR2 SVGIG (reference sequence). CDR3 bases: TGTGCCTGGAGTTTCGGACTAGCGGGAGATGAGCAGTTCTTC. Amino acids: CAWSFGLAGDEQFF.

The gene calls are TRBV28 and TRBJ2-7, with D perhaps TRBD1 (5 bases). This CDR3 is 13 amino acids long. V shed 7 bases and J shed 4 bases, with 14 bases lying between them. CDR1 and CDR2 (germline): MDHEN, SYDVKM. The chain's CDR3 is CASTLGHIYEQYF. CDR3 DNA: TGTGCCAGCACCCTGGGGCACATTTACGAGCAGTACTTC.

V and J are TRBV12-5 and TRBJ2-5, with D perhaps TRBD2 (6 bases). The germline V and J ends were trimmed by 6 bases and 2 bases, with 19 bases remaining between them. Per germline, CDR1 LGHNT and CDR2 FRNRAP. The CDR3 covers 16 residues. DNA of the CDR3: TGTGCTAGTGGCCTCCGGTTGGGAGGCATTCAAGAGACCCAGTACTTC. Protein product: CASGLRLGGIQETQYF.

The chain has TRBV19 and TRBJ1-2; 8 bases are a match to TRBD1. V was clipped by 0 bases and J by 8 bases; unmatched bases: 8. CDR3 length: 15 amino acids. Germline V gives CDR1 LNHDA, CDR2 SQIVND (reference sequence). The CDR3 coding sequence is TGTGCCAGTAGTATAGATTCGTCAGGGGGCTACGGCTACACCTTC. It translates to CASSIDSSGGYGYTF. Full variable domain (remainder filled in from reference TRBV19 and TRBJ1-2): DGGITQSPKYLFRKEGQNVTLSCEQNLNHDAMYWYRQDPGQGLRLIYYSQIVNDFQKGDIAEGYSVSREKKESFPLTVTSAQKNPTAFYLCASSIDSSGGYGYTFGSGTRLTVV.

The chain joins TRBV10-2 to TRBJ2-7; no reliable D call. The CDR3 totals 14 residues. The germline V gene encodes CDR1 WSHSY and CDR2 SAAADI. The V end lost 3 bases, the J end lost 2 bases, and 11 bases lay between the germline ends. Here the CDR3 reads CASSDWAVTYEQYF. The CDR3 bases are TGCGCCAGCAGTGACTGGGCCGTCACCTACGAGCAGTACTTC.

The chain has TRBV7-2 and TRBJ1-2; D is uncertain. This CDR3 contains 14 residues. V was pared by 3 bases and J by 7 bases, with 15 bases between. CDR1 SGHTA and CDR2 FQGNSA come from the germline V gene. The CDR3 here is CASSFGLPAAGYTF. DNA for the CDR3: TGTGCCAGCAGCTTTGGACTGCCCGCGGCTGGCTACACCTTC.

The CDR3, as DNA: TGCGCCAGCAGCTTCACAGGGTTTGGTGAAAAACTGTTTTTT. Translating it yields CASSFTGFGEKLFF. The chain carries TRBV5-1 and TRBJ1-4; weak D call: TRBD1 (6 bases). CDR1 is SGHRS, CDR2 YFSETQ, per germline. Deletions cut 2 bases from V and 7 bases from J, with 12 bases between. The CDR3 contains 14 residues.

The J gene is TRBJ1-1, the V gene TRBV27, with TRBD1 matching over 7 bases. The CDR3 runs to 15 residues. The V and J ends lost 5 bases and 1 base, in that order; junction bases with no gene match: 7. The V gene's germline CDR1 is MNHEY and CDR2 SMNVEV (reference sequence). The CDR3 is CASSTKRQGNTEAFF. As DNA, the CDR3 is TGTGCCAGCAGTACCAAAAGACAGGGGAACACTGAAGCTTTCTTT.

The chain recombines TRBV19 with TRBJ1-5; 10 bases map to TRBD1. V lost 6 bases, J lost 5 bases, and 10 bases stayed unmatched. The CDR3 has 16 residues. Germline values: CDR1 LNHDA, CDR2 SQIVND (reference sequence). Here the CDR3 reads CASRRDRGSPHQPQHF. CDR3 in DNA: TGTGCCAGTAGACGGGACAGGGGCTCTCCCCATCAGCCCCAGCATTTT.

The chain uses TRBV7-3 and TRBJ2-5; possible D gene TRBD2, 6 bases. The germline V gene encodes CDR1 SGHTA and CDR2 FQGTGA. There are 14 residues in the CDR3. The V end was cut by 4 bases, the J end by 0 bases, with 9 bases between. The CDR3 loop is CASSCRDYQETQYF. The DNA for the CDR3 is TGTGCCAGCAGCTGTCGGGACTACCAAGAGACCCAGTACTTC.

The chain recombines TRBV9 with TRBJ1-5, with TRBD1 identical over 11 bases. There are 15 residues in the CDR3. J was trimmed by 6 bases and V by 4 bases; bases with no gene match: 6. Looked up from germline, CDR1 is SGDLS and CDR2 is YYNGEE. CDR3 protein: CASSPGQGAIQPQHF. The CDR3 nucleotides are TGTGCCAGCAGCCCAGGACAGGGGGCTATTCAGCCCCAGCATTTT. Filled out from reference TRBV9 and TRBJ1-5, the complete variable domain reads DSGVTQTPKHLITATGQRVTLRCSPRSGDLSVYWYQQSLDQGLQFLIQYYNGEERAKGNILERFSAQQFPDLHSELNLSSLELGDSALYFCASSPGQGAIQPQHFGDGTRLSIL.

The rearrangement links TRBV28 to TRBJ2-1, with a weak D call TRBD2 (6 bases). Germline CDR1 is MDHEN and CDR2 is SYDVKM. Deletions cut 2 bases from V and 6 bases from J, with 14 bases between. The CDR3 contains 15 residues. CDR3 DNA sequence: TGTGCCAGCAGTTTAGTCGCGGGATCCCTCAATGAGCAGTTCTTC. Protein product: CASSLVAGSLNEQFF.

The chain has TRBV7-2 and TRBJ2-5; D perhaps matches TRBD2 (5 bases). The length of the CDR3 is 14 residues. Trimming removed 0 bases at V and 2 bases at J, with 7 bases between. CDR1 SGHTA and CDR2 FQGNSA come from the germline V gene. The CDR3 sequence: CASSLAGDQETQYF. The CDR3 nucleotides read TGTGCCAGCAGCTTAGCCGGGGATCAAGAGACCCAGTACTTC.

This chain uses TRBV7-6 with TRBJ2-2, with 10 positions matching TRBD1. The CDR3 spans 18 residues. Per germline, CDR1 SGHVS and CDR2 FNYEAQ. V lost 5 bases to trimming and J lost 7 bases; unmatched junction nucleotides: 16. The CDR3 region has the DNA TGTGCCAGCAGCCGAGGGACAGGGGTTTTTGGGTTCGACGGGGAGCTGTTTTTT. Amino acid sequence: CASSRGTGVFGFDGELFF.

The chain links TRBV21-1 to TRBJ2-5; TRBD1 is the table's D call and was not checked against the DNA. TRBV21-1 is labeled a pseudogene. CDR3 length: 17 amino acids. The CDR3 coding sequence is TGTGCCAGCAGCAAAGTCCTTCAGGGGTTCGGAAGAGAGACCCAGTACTTC. Encoded protein: CASSKVLQGFGRETQYF.

The genes are TRBV28 and TRBJ1-5, with D tentatively TRBD1 (5 bases). The germline V gene encodes CDR1 MDHEN and CDR2 SYDVKM. V was cut by 7 bases and J by 2 bases, with 9 bases left in between. The CDR3 is 13 residues long. The CDR3 DNA sequence: TGTGCCAGCAAGGAAGGGGGCAATCAGCCCCAGCATTTT. Amino acids: CASKEGGNQPQHF.

The J gene is TRBJ2-1, the V gene TRBV4-1; 8 positions agree with TRBD1. The CDR3 is made up of 16 amino acids. Germline V CDR1 and CDR2: MGHRA, YSYEKL. With 6 bases clipped from V and 0 bases from J, the junction kept 7 bases outside the gene matches. CDR3 DNA: TGCGCCAGCAGATCGACGGGACAGGACTCCTACAATGAGCAGTTCTTC. It codes for CASRSTGQDSYNEQFF.